This record concerns one T cell receptor beta chain sequence. This entry is derived from a study of blood T cell repertoires in COVID-19. This CDR3 is 15 amino acids long. Germline trimming cut 5 bases from V and 5 bases from J; bases unmatched to any gene: 6. Germline values: CDR1 SGHTA, CDR2 FQGTGA. Only in-frame clones appear in the TCRdb table, and some are missing; sequencing was by immunoSEQ multiplex PCR. The sample comprises 310,000 or so clones, nearly 90% of which are singletons, and roughly 1.5% rests with the top ten. The clonotype originates from a woman aged 18-29 years with acute COVID-19. The genes are TRBV7-3 and TRBJ2-1; 10 bases are a match to TRBD1. The sample consisted of PBMCs or T cells enriched from blood (not recorded which). The chain's CDR3 is CASSAGQGRDNEQFF. The CDR3 DNA is TGTGCCAGCAGCGCGGGACAGGGGAGAGACAATGAGCAGTTCTTC.